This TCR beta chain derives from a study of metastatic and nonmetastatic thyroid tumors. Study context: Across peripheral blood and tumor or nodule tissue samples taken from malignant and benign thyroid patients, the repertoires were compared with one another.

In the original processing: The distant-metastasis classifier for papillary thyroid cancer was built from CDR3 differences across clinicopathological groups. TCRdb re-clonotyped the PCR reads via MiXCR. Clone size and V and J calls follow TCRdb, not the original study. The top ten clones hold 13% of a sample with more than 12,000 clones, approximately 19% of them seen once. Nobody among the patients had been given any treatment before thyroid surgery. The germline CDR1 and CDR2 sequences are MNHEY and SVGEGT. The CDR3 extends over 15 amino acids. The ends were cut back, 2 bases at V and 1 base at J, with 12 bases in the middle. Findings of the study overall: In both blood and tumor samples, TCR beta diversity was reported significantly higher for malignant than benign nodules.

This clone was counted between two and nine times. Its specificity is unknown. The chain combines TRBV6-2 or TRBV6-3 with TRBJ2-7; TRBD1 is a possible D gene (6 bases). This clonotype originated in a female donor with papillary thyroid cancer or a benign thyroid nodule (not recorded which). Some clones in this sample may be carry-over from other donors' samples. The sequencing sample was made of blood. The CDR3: CASSYEGTTSYEQYF. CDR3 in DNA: TGTGCCAGCAGTTACGAGGGGACAACTTCCTACGAGCAGTACTTC.